One sample yielded the 27 T cell receptor beta chains listed below, sequenced in a study of blood T cell repertoires in COVID-19. The assay was immunoSEQ multiplex PCR, and TCRdb's table has in-frame clones only and misses some. The repertoire consists of some 120,000 clones, with more than 75% occurring once and the leading ten covering about 4.6%. Sequenced input: peripheral blood. These receptors all stem from a man in his 60s with COVID-19, enrolled during active disease.

The gene calls are TRBV5-4 and TRBJ1-2; D is possibly TRBD1 (5 bases). V dropped 6 bases and J dropped 4 bases, with 19 bases sitting between them. Per the germline V gene, CDR1 is SGHNT and CDR2 is YYREEE (reference sequence). CDR3 length equals 15 residues. The CDR3 region is CASTLGGGSVYGYTF. The CDR3 nucleotides read TGTGCCAGCACCCTGGGGGGGGGTTCGGTCTATGGCTACACCTTC.

This chain uses TRBV28 with TRBJ1-2, with 10 bases matching TRBD1. Germline lookup yields CDR1 MDHEN and CDR2 SYDVKM. This CDR3 region has 14 residues. V lost 6 bases to trimming and J lost 4 bases; unmatched junction nucleotides: 5. The CDR3 DNA sequence: TGTGCCAGCAGCCTGACAGGGGGCGGCTATGGCTACACCTTC. This sequence encodes CASSLTGGGYGYTF.

The rearrangement joins TRBV4-1 to TRBJ2-7, with TRBD1 matching 7 bases. Germline V gives CDR1 MGHRA, CDR2 YSYEKL. This CDR3 comprises 15 residues. The ends lost 5 bases at V and 2 bases at J; junction bases unmatched: 9. CDR3 nucleotide sequence: TGCGCCAGCAGCTATACCGGGACAGAAACCTACGAGCAGTACTTC. Encoded protein: CASSYTGTETYEQYF.

The chain's CDR3 is CASSSAPREGDYGYTF. The CDR3 region has the DNA TGTGCCAGCTCTTCCGCCCCTAGAGAGGGGGACTATGGCTACACCTTC. The rearrangement joins TRBV18 to TRBJ1-2, with a tentative D call TRBD1 (6 bases). In germline, CDR1 is KGHSH, CDR2 LQKENI. V lost 6 bases and J 3 bases, leaving 20 bases between the germline ends. The CDR3 length is 16 residues.

This chain uses TRBV9 with TRBJ1-1; 7 nucleotides line up with TRBD1. In germline, CDR1 is SGDLS, CDR2 YYNGEE. This CDR3 has 12 residues. J gave up 3 bases and V 9 bases, and 5 bases lay outside the gene matches. CDR3 protein: CATGTGDTEAFF. The CDR3 nucleotides are TGTGCCACCGGTACAGGGGACACTGAAGCTTTCTTT.

The CDR3 spells CASSLEGVLSNQPQHF. The CDR3 nucleotides are TGTGCCAGCAGCTTAGAGGGGGTTTTGAGCAATCAGCCCCAGCATTTT. The genes are TRBV7-9 and TRBJ1-5, with D perhaps matching TRBD1 (6 bases). CDR3 length equals 16 residues. V was pared by 1 base and J by 1 base, with 11 bases between. Per the germline V gene, CDR1 is SEHNR and CDR2 is FQNEAQ (reference sequence).

The genes are TRBV5-6 and TRBJ1-6; TRBD1 might be the D (5 bases). The CDR3 has 15 amino acids. CDR1 and CDR2 from the germline V gene are SGHDT and YYEEEE. Trimming took off 3 bases at V and 10 bases at J, with 17 bases between the two ends. The CDR3, as DNA: TGTGCCAGCAGCTCGTTGGGGGGGGTTGGATCACCCCTCCACTTT. This sequence encodes CASSSLGGVGSPLHF.

The chain is built from TRBV6-6 and TRBJ2-2, with TRBD1 matching over 10 bases. The CDR3 loop spans 16 amino acids. Trimming took 5 bases from V and 2 from J; bases not matched to a gene: 5. CDR1 is MNHNY and CDR2 is SVGAGI in the germline V gene (reference sequence). This CDR3 is CASSPDRGPNTGELFF. CDR3 DNA sequence: TGTGCCAGCAGTCCTGACAGGGGGCCCAACACCGGGGAGCTGTTTTTT.

The V call is TRBV19, the J call TRBJ2-2; 7 bases are shared with TRBD1. The junction had 8 bases not matched to a gene; V was cut back by 11 bases and J by 2 bases. CDR3 size: 14 residues. Germline V gives CDR1 LNHDA, CDR2 SQIVND (reference sequence). The CDR3 region has the DNA TGTGCCTCCAAGCGACAGGGCAACACCGGGGAGCTGTTTTTT. Its protein is CASKRQGNTGELFF.

The sample holds a few counts of this clone. The V call is TRBV6-1, the J call TRBJ1-6, with D maybe TRBD1 (6 bases). The CDR3 covers 15 residues. Germline V gene lookup returns CDR1 MNHNS and CDR2 SASEGT. The ends were cut back, 1 base at V and 7 bases at J, with 11 bases in the middle. The DNA for the CDR3 is TGTGCCAGCAGTGAAGAGAAAGGGGGAAATTCACCCCTCCACTTT. Its protein is CASSEEKGGNSPLHF.

V usage is TRBV19 and J usage is TRBJ2-5, with 10 bases lining up with TRBD1. This CDR3 comprises 15 residues. CDR1 is LNHDA and CDR2 is SQIVND in the germline V gene (reference sequence). V lost 2 bases and J lost 3; bases outside the gene matches: 3. The CDR3: CASSILGTGEETQYF. The CDR3 nucleotides are TGTGCCAGTAGTATACTCGGGACAGGGGAAGAGACCCAGTACTTC.

The V call is TRBV10-3, the J call TRBJ1-3; maybe TRBD1 (5 bases). The CDR3 loop spans 15 amino acids. V was pared by 11 bases and J by 2 bases, with 19 bases between. Germline V gene lookup returns CDR1 ENHRY and CDR2 SYGVKD. The CDR3 protein is CAAREGSGTGNTIYF. CDR3 bases: TGTGCCGCCAGGGAGGGCTCAGGGACTGGAAACACCATATATTTT.

This clone was counted once. The CDR3 sequence is CAWSLLAGVQDTQYF. CDR3 coding DNA: TGTGCCTGGAGTCTACTAGCGGGAGTTCAGGATACGCAGTATTTT. The J gene is TRBJ2-3, the V gene TRBV30; 11 nucleotides line up with TRBD2. The CDR3 has 15 residues. Per germline, CDR1 GTSNPN and CDR2 SVGIG (reference sequence). The ends lost 2 bases at V and 6 bases at J; junction bases unmatched: 7.

The chain has TRBV13 and TRBJ1-1; D is perhaps TRBD1 (6 bases). Germline CDR1 PRHDT, CDR2 FYEKMQ (reference sequence). Trimming shortened V by 6 bases and J by 2 bases, and 16 bases separated the two germline ends. The length of the CDR3 is 15 residues. CDR3 region: CASSTLGQQNTEAFF. For the CDR3, the DNA is TGTGCCAGCAGTACTCTAGGACAGCAAAACACTGAAGCTTTCTTT.

This chain joins TRBV30 and TRBJ1-2, with 7 bases fitting TRBD1. V was pared by 4 bases and J by 0 bases, with 8 bases of the junction left unmatched. The CDR3 consists of 15 residues. The germline gives CDR1 GTSNPN, CDR2 SVGIG (reference sequence). The DNA of the CDR3 is TGTGCCTGGAAGACAGGGCCCCTTGCTAACTATGGCTACACCTTC. Amino acids: CAWKTGPLANYGYTF.

The genes are TRBV7-2 and TRBJ2-1; 9 bases line up with TRBD1. Looked up from germline, CDR1 is SGHTA and CDR2 is FQGNSA. Trimming removed 1 base from V and 6 bases from J; junction bases left unmatched: 13. The CDR3 length is 18 residues. This CDR3 reads CASSLVGQGSSWGNEQFF. The CDR3 DNA follows: TGTGCCAGCAGCTTAGTGGGACAGGGCTCCTCGTGGGGCAATGAGCAGTTCTTC.

The chain joins TRBV6-5 to TRBJ2-2; possibly TRBD1 for D (7 bases). The CDR3 has 15 residues. Between the trimmed V and J ends, which lost 6 bases and 0 bases, there was a span of 11 bases. The germline V gene has CDR1 MNHEY and CDR2 SVGAGI. The CDR3 region is CASRRGQSNTGELFF. CDR3 coding DNA: TGTGCCAGCAGGCGGGGACAGTCGAACACCGGGGAGCTGTTTTTT.

This clone was detected only a few times. The V and J genes are TRBV29-1 and TRBJ2-5, with D tentatively TRBD1 (6 bases). The V gene lost 4 bases and the J gene lost 0 bases, with 12 bases spanning the gap. Germline CDR1 is SQVTM and CDR2 is ANQGSEA. The length of the CDR3 is 14 residues. CDR3 sequence reads: CSVVGGRDQETQYF. The CDR3 nucleotides read TGCAGCGTTGTAGGGGGAAGAGACCAAGAGACCCAGTACTTC.

The chain joins TRBV5-1 to TRBJ2-1; possibly TRBD1 for D (6 bases). Germline-derived CDR1 and CDR2 are SGHRS and YFSETQ. V was clipped by 2 bases and J by 8 bases, with 14 bases between them. The CDR3 sequence is 14 residues long. CDR3 in amino acids: CASSFWQGSDEQFF. DNA of the CDR3: TGCGCCAGCAGCTTCTGGCAGGGGAGTGATGAGCAGTTCTTC. Based on the CDR3 plus reference TRBV5-1 and TRBJ2-1, the full variable domain is KAGVTQTPRYLIKTRGQQVTLSCSPISGHRSVSWYQQTPGQGLQFLFEYFSETQRNKGNFPGRFSGRQFSNSRSEMNVSTLELGDSALYLCASSFWQGSDEQFFGPGTRLTVL.

The chain links TRBV25-1 to TRBJ2-1; 15 bases match TRBD2. J was trimmed by 15 bases and V by 3 bases; bases with no gene match: 12. CDR3 size: 16 residues. Germline CDR1 MGHDK, CDR2 SYGVNS. The CDR3 sequence is CASSDLGLAGGPGRFF. In DNA, the CDR3 is TGTGCCAGCAGTGACCTCGGACTAGCGGGAGGGCCAGGTCGGTTCTTC.

In this sample, this clone turned up a few times. V is TRBV7-9 and J is TRBJ2-7, with 8 bases that match TRBD1. Germline-derived CDR1 and CDR2 are SEHNR and FQNEAQ (reference sequence). With V trimmed by 4 bases and J by 9 bases, 8 bases remained unmatched. This CDR3 contains 13 residues. This chain's CDR3 is CASSSGTGPGQYF. CDR3 sequence (DNA): TGTGCCAGCAGCTCCGGGACAGGTCCTGGGCAGTACTTC.

The chain carries TRBV4-1 and TRBJ2-1; 7 nucleotides match TRBD1. The V segment lost 4 bases and the J segment 10 bases; nucleotides outside the gene matches: 13. The length of the CDR3 is 15 residues. Germline assignment: CDR1 MGHRA and CDR2 YSYEKL. The CDR3 is CASSLGTEGPEEQFF. CDR3 in DNA: TGCGCCAGCAGCCTGGGGACAGAAGGACCGGAGGAGCAGTTCTTC.

The chain carries TRBV11-3 and TRBJ2-5; tentatively, D is TRBD1 (5 bases). This CDR3 has 15 residues. Germline CDR1 and CDR2: SGHNT and YENEEA. Trimming cost V 1 base and J 4 bases, with 13 bases left between them. DNA for the CDR3: TGTGCCAGCAGCTTAGGGGGCCAGATTGGAGAGACCCAGTACTTC. Residues: CASSLGGQIGETQYF.

The chain carries TRBV19 and TRBJ1-5, with 7 bases identical to TRBD1. The CDR3 loop spans 16 amino acids. Germline values: CDR1 LNHDA, CDR2 SQIVND (reference sequence). Trimming cost V 6 bases and J 0 bases; bases outside gene matches: 8. CDR3 region: CASSRTWDSSNQPQHF. For the CDR3, the DNA is TGTGCCAGTAGCAGAACCTGGGACAGTAGCAATCAGCCCCAGCATTTT. The complete variable domain, with remaining parts taken from reference TRBV19 and TRBJ1-5, reads DGGITQSPKYLFRKEGQNVTLSCEQNLNHDAMYWYRQDPGQGLRLIYYSQIVNDFQKGDIAEGYSVSREKKESFPLTVTSAQKNPTAFYLCASSRTWDSSNQPQHFGDGTRLSIL.

The chain couples TRBV7-8 to TRBJ2-7; 7 bases line up with TRBD1. The CDR3 has 15 residues. In germline, CDR1 is SGHVS, CDR2 FQNEAQ. Unmatched junction bases numbered 8, after V lost 4 bases and J lost 2 bases. CDR3: CASSSKTGWTYEQYF. The DNA of the CDR3 is TGTGCCAGCAGCTCCAAGACAGGGTGGACCTACGAGCAGTACTTC.

The rearrangement links TRBV19 to TRBJ2-1, with D maybe TRBD2 (5 bases). In germline, CDR1 is LNHDA, CDR2 SQIVND (reference sequence). The CDR3 has 15 amino acids. Between the trimmed V and J ends, which lost 2 bases and 0 bases, there was a span of 8 bases. CDR3 in amino acids: CASSIRGNSYNEQFF. In nucleotides, the CDR3 is TGTGCCAGTAGTATAAGAGGGAACTCCTACAATGAGCAGTTCTTC. Combining the CDR3 with reference TRBV19 and TRBJ2-1 gives the whole variable domain DGGITQSPKYLFRKEGQNVTLSCEQNLNHDAMYWYRQDPGQGLRLIYYSQIVNDFQKGDIAEGYSVSREKKESFPLTVTSAQKNPTAFYLCASSIRGNSYNEQFFGPGTRLTVL.

This rearrangement joins TRBV12-3 or TRBV12-4 to TRBJ2-7; possibly TRBD2 for D (5 bases). V lost 5 bases and J 0 bases, leaving 8 bases between the germline ends. The CDR3 loop spans 13 amino acids. In DNA, the CDR3 is TGTGCCAGCAGTGTTAGCGACTCCTACGAGCAGTACTTC. Residues: CASSVSDSYEQYF.